This T cell receptor beta chain was identified in a study of T cell responses to AZD1222 COVID-19 vaccine. Assay: immunoSEQ multiplex PCR; the TCRdb copy retains only in-frame clones and omits some. The data contain about 130,000 clones, approximately 88% of them singletons. There are 16 residues in the CDR3. V was pared by 4 bases and J by 5 bases, with 4 bases of the junction left unmatched. Germline V lookup: CDR1 MDHEN, CDR2 SYDVKM. The chain has TRBV28 and TRBJ2-5; 16 nucleotides line up with TRBD2. This TCR derives from an adult who received the AZD1222 COVID-19 vaccine. The material sequenced was peripheral blood, taken 28 days after the second AZD1222 dose. The CDR3 DNA is TGTGCCAGCAGTTACCCGGGACTAGCGGGAGGGGAGACCCAGTACTTC. Protein sequence: CASSYPGLAGGETQYF.